This T cell receptor beta chain was retrieved from a study of T cell responses to AZD1222 COVID-19 vaccine. Trimming removed 6 bases at V and 6 bases at J, with 14 bases between. This CDR3 comprises 13 residues. Remarks on this clone: Its specificity is not known.

Whole-study results and caveats: Clonal diversity may have been underestimated, and the donors were mostly white British, with more females than males. Without day 14 samples, only post-peak T cell repertoires were studied. CD4 TCRs associated with vaccination spanned spike, dominating at 160-218 and 743-854.

TCRdb's copy holds only in-frame clones and misses some; the assay was immunoSEQ multiplex PCR. Among about 86,000 clones listed, roughly 90% were seen once. The V gene is TRBV12-3 or TRBV12-4, the J gene TRBJ2-5, with a weak D call TRBD2 (7 bases). This clonotype originated in an adult who received the AZD1222 COVID-19 vaccine. The sample here was peripheral blood, taken 28 days after the second AZD1222 dose. CDR3 DNA sequence: TGTGCCAGCAGCCAGGAGGGGGGGAAGACCCAGTACTTC. Residues: CASSQEGGKTQYF.